This T cell receptor beta chain originates from a study of graft-versus-host responses after intestinal transplantation. Notes on the study in general: Recipient-marrow GvH clones were detected, some having first appeared in ileum or blood.

As for this clone: Its antigen is still unknown.

TCRdb's table, derived via immunoSEQ multiplex PCR, lists solely in-frame clones and lacks some. Of 95,000 to 110,000 clones detected, roughly 87% appear once; the ten largest clones hold over 0.8%. This CDR3 comprises 14 residues. V was trimmed by 7 bases and J by 0 bases, leaving 14 bases between them. Germline V lookup: CDR1 SGHRS, CDR2 YFSETQ. The source is a human donor who received an intestinal transplant. The sequencing here drew on unstimulated CD4+ T cells sorted from spleen or lymph node cells, taken before intestinal transplant. This rearrangement joins TRBV5-1 to TRBJ2-7; D may be TRBD1 or TRBD2 (5 bases each). In DNA, the CDR3 is TGCGCCAGCCACAGGACGGGGAGCTCCTACGAGCAGTACTTC. It encodes CASHRTGSSYEQYF.